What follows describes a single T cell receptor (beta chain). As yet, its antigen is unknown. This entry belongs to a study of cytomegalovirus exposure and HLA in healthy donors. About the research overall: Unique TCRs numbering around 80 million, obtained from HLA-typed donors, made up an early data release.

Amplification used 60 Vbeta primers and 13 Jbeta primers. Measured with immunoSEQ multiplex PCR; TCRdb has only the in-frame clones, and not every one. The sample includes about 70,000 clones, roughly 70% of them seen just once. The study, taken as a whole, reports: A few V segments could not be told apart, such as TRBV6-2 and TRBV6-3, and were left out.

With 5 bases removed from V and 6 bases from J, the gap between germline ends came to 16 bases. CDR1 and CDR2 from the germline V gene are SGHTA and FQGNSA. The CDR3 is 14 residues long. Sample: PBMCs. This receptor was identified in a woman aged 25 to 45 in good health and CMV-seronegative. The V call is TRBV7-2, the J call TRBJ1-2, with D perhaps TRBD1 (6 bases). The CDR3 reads CASSRYEQGDGYTF. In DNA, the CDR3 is TGTGCCAGCAGCCGTTACGAACAGGGCGATGGCTACACCTTC.